This TCR beta chain stems from a study of blood T cell repertoires in COVID-19. About the research overall: The United States, Italy and Spain were the sources of the acute and convalescent COVID-19 samples. In each case, the material was cDNA or gDNA derived from T cells, B-cell-depleted T cells, or PBMCs.

The ends lost 3 bases at V and 4 bases at J; junction bases unmatched: 16. From germline, CDR1 is SGDLS and CDR2 YYNGEE. The CDR3 is 18 residues long. In the original processing: Reference gene primer amplification gave nucleated cell count estimates. Sequencing used immunoSEQ multiplex PCR; TCRdb keeps in-frame clones, though not all of them. Clonal size and the V and J genes are those of that table, whereas D and trimming came from the DNA. This table has some 200,000 clones, around 80% appearing once. The sequenced sample was peripheral blood. The source of this sequence is a woman in her 70s with acute or convalescent COVID-19. This chain joins TRBV9 and TRBJ2-5; TRBD2 matches 9 bases. CDR3 coding DNA: TGTGCCAGCAGCGGAAGAGCGGGGGGTCTAGGGGTTGGAGAGACCCAGTACTTC. Its protein is CASSGRAGGLGVGETQYF.